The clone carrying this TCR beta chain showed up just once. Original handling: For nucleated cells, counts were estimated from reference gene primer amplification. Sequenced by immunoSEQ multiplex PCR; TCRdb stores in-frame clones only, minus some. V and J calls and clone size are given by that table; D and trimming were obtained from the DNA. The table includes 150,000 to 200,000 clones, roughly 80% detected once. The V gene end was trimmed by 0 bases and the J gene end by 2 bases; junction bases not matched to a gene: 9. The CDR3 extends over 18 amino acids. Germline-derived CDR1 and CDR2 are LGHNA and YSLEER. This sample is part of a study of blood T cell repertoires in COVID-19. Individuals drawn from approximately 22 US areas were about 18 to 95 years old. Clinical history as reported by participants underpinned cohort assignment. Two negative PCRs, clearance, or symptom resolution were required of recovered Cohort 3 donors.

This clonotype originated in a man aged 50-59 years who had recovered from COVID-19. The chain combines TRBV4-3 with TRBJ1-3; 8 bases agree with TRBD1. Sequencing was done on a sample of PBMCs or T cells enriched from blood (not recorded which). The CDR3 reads CASSQEPIGQGTGNTIYF. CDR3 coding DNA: TGCGCCAGCAGCCAAGAACCTATCGGACAGGGAACTGGAAACACCATATATTTT.